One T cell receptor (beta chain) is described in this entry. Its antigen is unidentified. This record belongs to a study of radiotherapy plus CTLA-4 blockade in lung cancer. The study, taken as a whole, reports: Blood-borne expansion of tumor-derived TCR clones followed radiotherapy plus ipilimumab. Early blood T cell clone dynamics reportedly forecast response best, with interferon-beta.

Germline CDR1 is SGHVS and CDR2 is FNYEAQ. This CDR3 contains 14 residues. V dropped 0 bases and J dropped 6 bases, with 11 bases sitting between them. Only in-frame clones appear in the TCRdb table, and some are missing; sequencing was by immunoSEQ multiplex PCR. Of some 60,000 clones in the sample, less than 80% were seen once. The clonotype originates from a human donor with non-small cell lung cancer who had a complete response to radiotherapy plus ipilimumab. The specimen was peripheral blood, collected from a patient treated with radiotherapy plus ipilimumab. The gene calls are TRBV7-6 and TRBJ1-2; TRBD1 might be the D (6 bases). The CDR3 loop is CASSLAGNRDGYTF. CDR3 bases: TGTGCCAGCAGCTTAGCGGGGAACAGGGATGGCTACACCTTC.